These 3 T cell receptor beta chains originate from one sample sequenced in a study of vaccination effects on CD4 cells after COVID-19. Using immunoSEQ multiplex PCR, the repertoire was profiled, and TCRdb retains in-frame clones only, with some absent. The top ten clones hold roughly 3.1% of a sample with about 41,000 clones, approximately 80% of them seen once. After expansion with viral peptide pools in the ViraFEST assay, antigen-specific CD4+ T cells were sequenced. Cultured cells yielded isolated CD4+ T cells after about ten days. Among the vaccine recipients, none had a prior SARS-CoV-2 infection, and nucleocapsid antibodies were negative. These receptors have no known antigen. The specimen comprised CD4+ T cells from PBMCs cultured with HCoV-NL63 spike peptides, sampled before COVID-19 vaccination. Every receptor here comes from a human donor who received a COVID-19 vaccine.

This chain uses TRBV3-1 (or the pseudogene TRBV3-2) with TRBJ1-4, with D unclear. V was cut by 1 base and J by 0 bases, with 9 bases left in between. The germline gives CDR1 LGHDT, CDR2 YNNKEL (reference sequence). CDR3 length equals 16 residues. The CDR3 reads CASSQGSPPTNEKLFF. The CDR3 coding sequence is TGTGCCAGCAGCCAAGGCAGTCCTCCAACTAATGAAAAACTGTTTTTT.

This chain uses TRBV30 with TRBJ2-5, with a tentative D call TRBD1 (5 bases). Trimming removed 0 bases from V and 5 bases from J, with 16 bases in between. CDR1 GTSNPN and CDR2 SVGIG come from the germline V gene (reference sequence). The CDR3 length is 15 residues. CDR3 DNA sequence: TGTGCCTGGAGTGTAAACGGTTTGGGGCGGGAGACCCAGTACTTC. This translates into CAWSVNGLGRETQYF.

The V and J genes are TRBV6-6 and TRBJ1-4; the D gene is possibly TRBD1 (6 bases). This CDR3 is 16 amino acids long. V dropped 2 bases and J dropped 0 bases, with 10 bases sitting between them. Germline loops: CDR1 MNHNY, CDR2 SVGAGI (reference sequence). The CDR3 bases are TGTGCCAGCAGTTACACCTCAGGGGCAACTAATGAAAAACTGTTTTTT. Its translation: CASSYTSGATNEKLFF.